This T cell receptor (beta chain) was found in a study of blood T cell repertoires in COVID-19. For the study at large: Acute and convalescent COVID-19 samples came from the United States, Italy and Spain. PBMCs, B-cell-depleted T cells, or T cells provided the cDNA or gDNA that made up the material.

V trimming: 5 bases; J trimming: 2 bases; junction bases outside the gene matches: 3. CDR3 length: 17 residues. Germline CDR1 is SGHAT and CDR2 is FQNNGV. This table comes from immunoSEQ multiplex PCR, and its TCRdb copy is limited to in-frame clones, with some not included. The top ten clones hold around 22% of a sample with tens of thousands of clones, approximately 80% of them seen once. This sequence originates from a woman aged 60-70 years with acute or convalescent COVID-19. The genes are TRBV11-2 and TRBJ2-1; 16 positions agree with TRBD2. Source material: peripheral blood. The CDR3 sequence: CASSIGTSGGAYNEQFF. CDR3 nucleotides: TGTGCCAGCAGCATCGGGACTAGCGGGGGGGCCTACAATGAGCAGTTCTTC. Variable domain in full (rest from reference TRBV11-2 and TRBJ2-1): EAGVAQSPRYKIIEKRQSVAFWCNPISGHATLYWYQQILGQGPKLLIQFQNNGVVDDSQLPKDRFSAERLKGVDSTLKIQPAKLEDSAVYLCASSIGTSGGAYNEQFFGPGTRLTVL.